This T cell receptor (beta chain) was sequenced for a study of CD8 T cells in ankylosing spondylitis. Germline V gives CDR1 SNHLY, CDR2 FYNNEI. The V end was cut by 4 bases, the J end by 2 bases, with 12 bases between. The CDR3 has 14 amino acids. A word on this clonotype: What it binds is unknown.

Study-wide results and caveats: From matched ankylosing spondylitis synovial fluid, disease-linked clones were reportedly recovered at significantly enriched levels. Roughly eight highly homologous variants formed a TCR beta motif that appeared characteristic of ankylosing spondylitis blood. Those disease-linked clones were CD8+; they were also relatively rare in peripheral blood.

TCR beta libraries were made by quantitative 5'-RACE with molecular barcodes. TCRdb recomputed calls from the 5' RACE reads with MiXCR, one row per CDR3 protein. The sample holds under 130,000 distinct CDR3 sequences; around 24% are singletons and the top ten take about 12%. The receptor was derived from a male donor with ankylosing spondylitis. V gene TRBV2 combines with J gene TRBJ2-7; D is unclear. Sequenced sample: synovial fluid, either unsorted or a sorted T cell fraction (not recorded which). The CDR3 nucleotides are TGTGCCAGCAGTGTCCAGAAGGGTACCTACGAGCAGTACTTC. Translated, it gives CASSVQKGTYEQYF. The whole variable domain, filled in from reference TRBV2 and TRBJ2-7, reads EPEVTQTPSHQVTQMGQEVILRCVPISNHLYFYWYRQILGQKVEFLVSFYNNEISEKSEIFDDQFSVERPDGSNFTLKIRSTKLEDSAMYFCASSVQKGTYEQYFGPGTRLTVT.